The present TCR beta chain was sequenced within a study of radiation and T cells in renal cell carcinoma. A remark on this clone: Antigen: not known. Other nucleotide sequences from this sample produce the same CDR3.

Time point described: blood 2 weeks post-SBRT. Noted treatment: 15 Gy SBRT to primary tumor, nephrectomy 4 weeks later. CDR1 and CDR2 (germline): SGHTA, FQGNSA. The CDR3 spans 14 residues. V was clipped by 3 bases and J by 4 bases; unmatched bases: 2. The study's findings and limits: Top tumor clonotypes rose in blood 2 weeks post-radiation, then contracted.

TCRdb keeps only in-frame clones here, not all; method: immunoSEQ multiplex PCR. In the table there are tens of thousands of clones, just over 85% of which are singletons. Sequenced material: blood, taken from a patient whose treatment included radiotherapy and nephrectomy. V usage is TRBV7-2 and J usage is TRBJ2-7; 11 bases match TRBD2. This clonotype originated in a woman between 45 and 65 years old with renal cell carcinoma. The DNA for the CDR3 is TGTGCCAGCAGCTTTAGCGGGGGGGCTTACGAGCAGTACTTC. Protein product: CASSFSGGAYEQYF.